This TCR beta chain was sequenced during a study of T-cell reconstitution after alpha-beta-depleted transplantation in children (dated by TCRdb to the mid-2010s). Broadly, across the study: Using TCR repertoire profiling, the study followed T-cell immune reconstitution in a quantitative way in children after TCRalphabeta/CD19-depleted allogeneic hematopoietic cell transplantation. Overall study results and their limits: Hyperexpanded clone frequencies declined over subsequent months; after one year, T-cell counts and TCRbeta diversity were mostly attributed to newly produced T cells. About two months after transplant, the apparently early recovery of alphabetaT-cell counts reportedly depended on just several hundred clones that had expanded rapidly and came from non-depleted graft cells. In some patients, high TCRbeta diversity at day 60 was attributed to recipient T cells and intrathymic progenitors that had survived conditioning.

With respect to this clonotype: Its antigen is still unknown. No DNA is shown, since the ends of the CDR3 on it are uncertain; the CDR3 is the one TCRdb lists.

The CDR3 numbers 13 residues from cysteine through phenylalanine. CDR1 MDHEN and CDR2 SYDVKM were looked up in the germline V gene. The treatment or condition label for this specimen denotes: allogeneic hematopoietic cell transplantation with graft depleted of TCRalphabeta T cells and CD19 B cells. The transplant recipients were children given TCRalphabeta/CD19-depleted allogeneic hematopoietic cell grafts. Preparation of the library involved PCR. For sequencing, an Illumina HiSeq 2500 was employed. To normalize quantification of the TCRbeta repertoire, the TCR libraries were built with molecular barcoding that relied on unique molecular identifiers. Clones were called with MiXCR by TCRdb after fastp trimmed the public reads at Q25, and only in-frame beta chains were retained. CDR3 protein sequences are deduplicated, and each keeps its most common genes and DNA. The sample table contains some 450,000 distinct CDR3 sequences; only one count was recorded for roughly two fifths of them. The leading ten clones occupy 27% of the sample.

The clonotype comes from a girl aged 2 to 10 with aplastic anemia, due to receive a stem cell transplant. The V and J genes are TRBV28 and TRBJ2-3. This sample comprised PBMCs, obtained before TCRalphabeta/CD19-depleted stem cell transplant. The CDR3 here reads CASSSSERDTQYF.